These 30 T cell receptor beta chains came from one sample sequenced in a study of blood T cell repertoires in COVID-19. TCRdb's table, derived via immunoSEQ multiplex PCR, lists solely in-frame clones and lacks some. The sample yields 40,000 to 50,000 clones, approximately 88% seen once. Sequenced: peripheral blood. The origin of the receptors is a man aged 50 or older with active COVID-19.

The CDR3 DNA is TGTGCCAGCAGCTTTTCCAGCGGCCTTGAGCAGTTCTTC. It translates to CASSFSSGLEQFF. This sequence joins TRBV7-9 and TRBJ2-1; tentatively, D is TRBD2 (5 bases). CDR3 length: 13 residues. Germline-derived CDR1 and CDR2 are SEHNR and FQNEAQ (reference sequence). Between the trimmed V and J ends, which lost 3 bases and 9 bases, there was a span of 12 bases.

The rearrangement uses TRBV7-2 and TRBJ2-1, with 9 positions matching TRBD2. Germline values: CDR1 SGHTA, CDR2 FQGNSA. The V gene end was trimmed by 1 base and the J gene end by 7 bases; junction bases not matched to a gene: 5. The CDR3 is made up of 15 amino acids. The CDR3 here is CASSLVAGEHNEQFF. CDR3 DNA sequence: TGTGCCAGCAGCTTAGTAGCGGGAGAACATAATGAGCAGTTCTTC.

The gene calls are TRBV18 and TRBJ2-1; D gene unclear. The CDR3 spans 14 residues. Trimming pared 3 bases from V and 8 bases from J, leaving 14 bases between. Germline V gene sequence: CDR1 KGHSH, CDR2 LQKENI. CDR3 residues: CASSPRRGSDEQFF. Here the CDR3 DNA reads TGTGCCAGCTCACCCAGAAGAGGAAGCGATGAGCAGTTCTTC. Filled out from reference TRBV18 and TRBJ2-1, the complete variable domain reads NAGVMQNPRHLVRRRGQEARLRCSPMKGHSHVYWYRQLPEEGLKFMVYLQKENIIDESGMPKERFSAEFPKEGPSILRIQQVVRGDSAAYFCASSPRRGSDEQFFGPGTRLTVL.

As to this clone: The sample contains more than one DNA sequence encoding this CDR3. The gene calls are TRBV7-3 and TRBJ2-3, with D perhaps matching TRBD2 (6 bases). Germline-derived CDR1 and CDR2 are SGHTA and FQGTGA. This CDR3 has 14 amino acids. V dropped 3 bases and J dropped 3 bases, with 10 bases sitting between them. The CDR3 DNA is TGTGCCAGCAGCTTCGGGACTTCAACAGATACGCAGTATTTT. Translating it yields CASSFGTSTDTQYF.

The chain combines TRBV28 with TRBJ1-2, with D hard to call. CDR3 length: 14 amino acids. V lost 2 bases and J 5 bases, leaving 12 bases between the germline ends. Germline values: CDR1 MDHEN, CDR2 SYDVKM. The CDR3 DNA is TGTGCCAGCAGTTTAATTACAGCCCATTATGGCTACACCTTC. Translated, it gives CASSLITAHYGYTF.

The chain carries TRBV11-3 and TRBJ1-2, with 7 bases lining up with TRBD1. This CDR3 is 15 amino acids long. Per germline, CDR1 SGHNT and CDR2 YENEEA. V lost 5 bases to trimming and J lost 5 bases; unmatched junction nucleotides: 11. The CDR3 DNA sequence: TGTGCCAGCAGCGTGGGGACAGATAGTTTTTATGGCTACACCTTC. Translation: CASSVGTDSFYGYTF.

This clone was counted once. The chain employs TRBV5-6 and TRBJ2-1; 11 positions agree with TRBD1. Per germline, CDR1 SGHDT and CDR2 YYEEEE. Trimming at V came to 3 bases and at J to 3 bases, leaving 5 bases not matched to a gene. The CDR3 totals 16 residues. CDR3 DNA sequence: TGTGCCAGCAGCTCGACCGGGACAGGGGGCTACAATGAGCAGTTCTTC. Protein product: CASSSTGTGGYNEQFF.

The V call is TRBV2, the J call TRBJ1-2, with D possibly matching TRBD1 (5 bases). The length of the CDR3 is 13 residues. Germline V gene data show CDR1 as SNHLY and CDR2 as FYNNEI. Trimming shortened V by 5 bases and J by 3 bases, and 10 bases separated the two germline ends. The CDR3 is CASSQGLDYGYTF. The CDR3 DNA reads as TGTGCCAGCAGTCAGGGTCTAGACTATGGCTACACCTTC.

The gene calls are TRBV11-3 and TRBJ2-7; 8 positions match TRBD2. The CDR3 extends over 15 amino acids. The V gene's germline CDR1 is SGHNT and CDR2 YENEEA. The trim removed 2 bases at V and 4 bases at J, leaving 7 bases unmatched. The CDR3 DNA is TGTGCCAGCAGCTTAACCGGGACTAGGGGTTACGAGCAGTACTTC. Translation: CASSLTGTRGYEQYF.

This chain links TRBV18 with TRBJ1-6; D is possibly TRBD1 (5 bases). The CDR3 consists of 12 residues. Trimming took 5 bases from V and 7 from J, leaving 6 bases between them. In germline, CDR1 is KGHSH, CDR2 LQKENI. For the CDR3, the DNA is TGTGCCAGCTCAGGGGCCAATTCACCCCTCCACTTT. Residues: CASSGANSPLHF.

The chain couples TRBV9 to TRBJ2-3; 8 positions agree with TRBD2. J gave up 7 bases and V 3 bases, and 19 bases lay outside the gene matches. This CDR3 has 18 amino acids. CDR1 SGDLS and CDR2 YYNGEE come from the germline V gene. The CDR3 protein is CASSANQGRAGAVYTQYF. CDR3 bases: TGTGCCAGCAGCGCCAACCAGGGGCGAGCGGGAGCGGTATATACGCAGTATTTT.

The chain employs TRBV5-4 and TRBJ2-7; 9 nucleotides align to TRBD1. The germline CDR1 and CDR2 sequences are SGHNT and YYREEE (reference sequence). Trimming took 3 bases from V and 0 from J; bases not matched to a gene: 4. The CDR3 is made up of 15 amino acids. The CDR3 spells CASSWGQGSSYEQYF. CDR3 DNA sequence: TGTGCCAGCAGCTGGGGACAGGGAAGCTCCTACGAGCAGTACTTC.

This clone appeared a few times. As DNA, the CDR3 is TGTGCCAGCTCACCTATGGGACAGGAAAGTGAGCAGTTCTTC. It translates to CASSPMGQESEQFF. The genes are TRBV18 and TRBJ2-1; 8 bases agree with TRBD1. Germline V gene lookup returns CDR1 KGHSH and CDR2 LQKENI. The J segment lost 9 bases and the V segment lost 3 bases, leaving 7 bases of the junction unmatched. The CDR3 runs 14 residues.

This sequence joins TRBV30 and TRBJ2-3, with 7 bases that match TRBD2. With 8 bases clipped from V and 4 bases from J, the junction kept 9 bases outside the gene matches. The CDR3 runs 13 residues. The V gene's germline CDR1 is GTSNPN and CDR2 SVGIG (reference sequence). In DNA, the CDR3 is TGTGCCCACGCCCGGGAGGACGCAGATACGCAGTATTTT. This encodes CAHAREDADTQYF.

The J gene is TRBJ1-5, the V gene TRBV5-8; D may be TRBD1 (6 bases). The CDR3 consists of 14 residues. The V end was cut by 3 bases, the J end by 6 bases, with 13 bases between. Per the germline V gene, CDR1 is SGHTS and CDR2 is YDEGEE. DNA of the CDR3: TGTGCCAGCAGCTCGCAGGGGTATGGTCAGCCCCAGCATTTT. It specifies CASSSQGYGQPQHF.

CDR3 in amino acids: CASSERGLWSSEQYF. The DNA of the CDR3 is TGTGCCAGCAGCGAGCGGGGCCTTTGGTCGTCCGAGCAGTACTTC. The J gene is TRBJ2-7, the V gene TRBV6-6; 7 bases fit TRBD2. Germline CDR1 and CDR2: MNHNY and SVGAGI (reference sequence). V lost 6 bases to trimming and J lost 6 bases; unmatched junction nucleotides: 14. This CDR3 comprises 15 residues.

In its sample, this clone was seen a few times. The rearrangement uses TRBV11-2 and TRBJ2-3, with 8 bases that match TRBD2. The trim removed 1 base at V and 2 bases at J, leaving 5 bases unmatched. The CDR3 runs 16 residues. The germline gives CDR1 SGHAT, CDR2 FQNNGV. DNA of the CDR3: TGTGCCAGCAGCTTAGTCGAGCGGGGGAACACAGATACGCAGTATTTT. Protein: CASSLVERGNTDTQYF.

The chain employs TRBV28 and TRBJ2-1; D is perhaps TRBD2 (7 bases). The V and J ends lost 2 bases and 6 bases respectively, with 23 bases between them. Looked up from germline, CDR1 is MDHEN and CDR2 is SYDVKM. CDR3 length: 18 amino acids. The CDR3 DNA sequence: TGTGCCAGCAGTTTACCAAAGTATCAGACTAGCAGGGGCAATGAGCAGTTCTTC. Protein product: CASSLPKYQTSRGNEQFF.

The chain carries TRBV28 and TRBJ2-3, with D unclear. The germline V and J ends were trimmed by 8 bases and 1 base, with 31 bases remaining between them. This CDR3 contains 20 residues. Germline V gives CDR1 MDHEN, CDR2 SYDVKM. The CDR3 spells CASSLIWSSPTHVGTDTQYF. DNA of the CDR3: TGTGCCAGCTCCCTTATTTGGTCATCGCCTACCCACGTCGGCACAGATACGCAGTATTTT.

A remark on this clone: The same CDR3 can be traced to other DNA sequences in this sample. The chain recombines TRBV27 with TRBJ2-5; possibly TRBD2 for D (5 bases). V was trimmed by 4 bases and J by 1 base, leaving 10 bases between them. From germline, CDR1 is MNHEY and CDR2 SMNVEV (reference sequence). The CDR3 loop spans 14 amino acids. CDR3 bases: TGTGCCAGCAGTTCTGGACTGACCCAAGAGACCCAGTACTTC. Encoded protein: CASSSGLTQETQYF.

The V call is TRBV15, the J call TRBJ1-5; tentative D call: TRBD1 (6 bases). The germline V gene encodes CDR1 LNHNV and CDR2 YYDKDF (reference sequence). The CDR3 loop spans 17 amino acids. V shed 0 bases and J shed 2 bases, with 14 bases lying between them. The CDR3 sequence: CATSRDTSTGRNQPQHF. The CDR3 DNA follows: TGTGCCACCAGCAGAGACACTTCGACAGGCCGCAATCAGCCCCAGCATTTT.

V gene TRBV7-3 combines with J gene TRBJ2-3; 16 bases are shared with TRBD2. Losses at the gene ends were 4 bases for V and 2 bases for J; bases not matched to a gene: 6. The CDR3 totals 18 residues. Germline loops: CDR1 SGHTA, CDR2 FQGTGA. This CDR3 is CASSYEGLAGGLTDTQYF. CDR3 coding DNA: TGTGCCAGCAGCTACGAGGGACTAGCGGGAGGGCTCACAGATACGCAGTATTTT.

The CDR3 region has the DNA TGTGCCAGCAGCTTAGTGTGGCAGTACACCGGGGAGCTGTTTTTT. Its protein is CASSLVWQYTGELFF. This sequence joins TRBV7-8 and TRBJ2-2; D gene uncertain. The germline V and J ends were trimmed by 1 base and 3 bases, with 9 bases remaining between them. The CDR3 has 15 amino acids. CDR1 SGHVS and CDR2 FQNEAQ come from the germline V gene.

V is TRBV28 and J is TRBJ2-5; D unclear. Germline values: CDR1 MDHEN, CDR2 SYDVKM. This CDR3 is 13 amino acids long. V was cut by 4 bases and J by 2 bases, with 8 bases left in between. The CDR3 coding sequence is TGTGCCAGCAGTTCGAGCGCGCAAGAGACCCAGTACTTC. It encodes CASSSSAQETQYF. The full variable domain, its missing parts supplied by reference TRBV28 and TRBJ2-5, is DVKVTQSSRYLVKRTGEKVFLECVQDMDHENMFWYRQDPGLGLRLIYFSYDVKMKEKGDIPEGYSVSREKKERFSLILESASTNQTSMYLCASSSSAQETQYFGPGTRLLVL.

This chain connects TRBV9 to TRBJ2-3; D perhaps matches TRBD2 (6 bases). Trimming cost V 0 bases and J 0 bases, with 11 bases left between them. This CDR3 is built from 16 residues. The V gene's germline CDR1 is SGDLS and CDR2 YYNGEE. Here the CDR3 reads CASSVGTAGSTDTQYF. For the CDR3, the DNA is TGTGCCAGCAGCGTAGGTACAGCGGGCAGCACAGATACGCAGTATTTT.

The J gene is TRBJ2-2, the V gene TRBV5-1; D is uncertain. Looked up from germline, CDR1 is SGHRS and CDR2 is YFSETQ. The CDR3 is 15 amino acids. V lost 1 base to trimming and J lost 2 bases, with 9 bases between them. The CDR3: CASSLMGVNTGELFF. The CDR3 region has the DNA TGCGCCAGCAGCTTGATGGGCGTCAACACCGGGGAGCTGTTTTTT.

The CDR3 nucleotides are TGTGCCAGCAGCCCGCCACTAGCGGGAGTAAATGAGCAGTTCTTC. Translation gives CASSPPLAGVNEQFF. The chain links TRBV5-6 to TRBJ2-1; TRBD2 agrees at 11 bases. Germline loops: CDR1 SGHDT, CDR2 YYEEEE. J lost 7 bases, V lost 4 bases, and 7 bases had no gene match. The CDR3 runs 15 residues.

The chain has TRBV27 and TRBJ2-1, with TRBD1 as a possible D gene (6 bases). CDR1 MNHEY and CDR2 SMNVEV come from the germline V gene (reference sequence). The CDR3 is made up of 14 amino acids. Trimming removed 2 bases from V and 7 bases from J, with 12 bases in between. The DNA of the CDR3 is TGTGCCAGCAGTTTAATGAACAGGGTGAATGAGCAGTTCTTC. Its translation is CASSLMNRVNEQFF.

CDR3 bases: TGTGCCAGCAGCCAACTGGACTATTCGGAGACCCAGTACTTC. Translation: CASSQLDYSETQYF. The chain uses TRBV4-2 and TRBJ2-5, with D possibly matching TRBD2 (6 bases). The length of the CDR3 is 14 residues. V lost 2 bases, J lost 5 bases, and 12 bases lay in between. Germline CDR1 reads LGHNA; CDR2 reads YNFKEQ.

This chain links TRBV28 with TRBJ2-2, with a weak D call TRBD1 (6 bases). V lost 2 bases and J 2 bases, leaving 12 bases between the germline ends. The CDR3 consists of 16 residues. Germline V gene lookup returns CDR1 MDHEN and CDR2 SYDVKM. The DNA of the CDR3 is TGTGCCAGCAGTTTAAAACTGGGGGCAAACACCGGGGAGCTGTTTTTT. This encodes CASSLKLGANTGELFF.